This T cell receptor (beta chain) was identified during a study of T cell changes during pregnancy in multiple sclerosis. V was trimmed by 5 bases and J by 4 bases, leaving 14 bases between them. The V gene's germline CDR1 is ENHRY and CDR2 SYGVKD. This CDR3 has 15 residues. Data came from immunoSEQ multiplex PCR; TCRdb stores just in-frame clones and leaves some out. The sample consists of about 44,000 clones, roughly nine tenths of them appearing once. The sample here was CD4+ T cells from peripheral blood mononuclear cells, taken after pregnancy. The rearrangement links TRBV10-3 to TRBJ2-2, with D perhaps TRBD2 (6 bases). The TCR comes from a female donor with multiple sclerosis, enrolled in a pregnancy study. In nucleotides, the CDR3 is TGTGCCATCAGTCCTCAGGAGGGGTTCACCGGGGAGCTGTTTTTT. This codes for CAISPQEGFTGELFF.